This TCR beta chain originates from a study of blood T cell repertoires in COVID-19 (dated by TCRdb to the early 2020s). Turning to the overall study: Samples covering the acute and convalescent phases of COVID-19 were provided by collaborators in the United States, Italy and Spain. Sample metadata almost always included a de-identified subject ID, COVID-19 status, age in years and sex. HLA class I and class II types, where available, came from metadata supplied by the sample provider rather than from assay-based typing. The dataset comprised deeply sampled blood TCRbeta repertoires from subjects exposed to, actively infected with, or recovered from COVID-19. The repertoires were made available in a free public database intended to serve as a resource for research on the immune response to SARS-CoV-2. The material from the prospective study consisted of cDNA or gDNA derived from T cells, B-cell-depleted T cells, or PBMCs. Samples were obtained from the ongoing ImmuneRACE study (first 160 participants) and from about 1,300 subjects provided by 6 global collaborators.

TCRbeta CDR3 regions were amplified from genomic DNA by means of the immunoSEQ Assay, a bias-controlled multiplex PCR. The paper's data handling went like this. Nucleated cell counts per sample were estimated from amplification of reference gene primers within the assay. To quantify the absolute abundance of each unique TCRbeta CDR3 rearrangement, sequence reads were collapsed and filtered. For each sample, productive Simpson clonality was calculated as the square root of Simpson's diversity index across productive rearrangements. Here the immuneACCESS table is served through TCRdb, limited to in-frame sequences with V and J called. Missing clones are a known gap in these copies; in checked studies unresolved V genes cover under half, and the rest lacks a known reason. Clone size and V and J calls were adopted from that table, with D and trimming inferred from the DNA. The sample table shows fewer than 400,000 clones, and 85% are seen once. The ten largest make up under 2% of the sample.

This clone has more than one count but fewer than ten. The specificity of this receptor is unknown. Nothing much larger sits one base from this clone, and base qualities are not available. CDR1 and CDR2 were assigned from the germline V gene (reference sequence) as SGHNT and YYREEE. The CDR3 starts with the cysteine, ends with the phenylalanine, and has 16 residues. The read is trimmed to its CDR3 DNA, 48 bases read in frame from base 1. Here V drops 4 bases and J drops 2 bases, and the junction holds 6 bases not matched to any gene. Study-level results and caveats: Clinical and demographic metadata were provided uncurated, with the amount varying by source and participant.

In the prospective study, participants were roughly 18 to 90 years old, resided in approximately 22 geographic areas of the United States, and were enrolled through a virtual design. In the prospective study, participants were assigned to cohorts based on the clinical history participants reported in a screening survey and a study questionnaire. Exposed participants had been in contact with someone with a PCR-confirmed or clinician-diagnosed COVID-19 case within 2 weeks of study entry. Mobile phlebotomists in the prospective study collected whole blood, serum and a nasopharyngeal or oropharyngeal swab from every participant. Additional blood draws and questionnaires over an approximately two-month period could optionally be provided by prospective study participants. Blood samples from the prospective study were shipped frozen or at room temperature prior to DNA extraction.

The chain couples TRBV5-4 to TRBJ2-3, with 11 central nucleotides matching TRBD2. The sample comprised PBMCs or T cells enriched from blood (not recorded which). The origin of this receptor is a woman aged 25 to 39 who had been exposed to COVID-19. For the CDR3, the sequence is CASSTIAGGNTDTQYF. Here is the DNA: TGTGCCAGCAGCACTATAGCGGGAGGGAACACAGATACGCAGTATTTT.